This TCR beta chain originates from a study of cytomegalovirus exposure and HLA in healthy donors. Both 60 Vbeta primers and 13 Jbeta primers went into the PCR. Produced via immunoSEQ multiplex PCR; TCRdb's table is partial and in-frame only. The profile shows some 87,000 clones, about three quarters of them singletons. Healthy people donating bone marrow made up the donors. The length of the CDR3 is 15 residues. J was trimmed by 5 bases and V by 6 bases; bases with no gene match: 8. Germline lookup yields CDR1 SGHNT and CDR2 YYREEE (reference sequence). This chain links TRBV5-4 with TRBJ2-1, with TRBD2 matching 10 bases. Sequencing input: PBMCs. The sequence came from a woman aged 45-60 years in good health and CMV-seropositive. The CDR3 loop is CASILAGGVHNEQFF. The CDR3 coding sequence is TGTGCCAGCATATTAGCGGGAGGCGTCCACAATGAGCAGTTCTTC.